This TCR beta chain derives from a study of identical twins. This clonotype was observed many times. TCRdb re-called the 5' RACE reads with MiXCR, one entry per CDR3 protein. Altogether 150,000 or so distinct CDR3 sequences are present, under 4.5% being singletons, with the ten largest covering 8.1%. Sequenced input: memory T cells sorted from blood. This sequence originates from a man aged 18 to 29 in good health.

The CDR3 DNA sequence: TGTGCCAGCAGACCCCAGGGGGCCGGCACTGAAGCTTTCTTT. Protein product: CASRPQGAGTEAFF. V and J are TRBV6-1 and TRBJ1-1; 8 bases are a match to TRBD1. J gave up 4 bases and V 6 bases, and 7 bases lay outside the gene matches. The CDR3 extends over 14 amino acids. The germline V gene encodes CDR1 MNHNS and CDR2 SASEGT.